These 10 T cell receptor beta chains were sequenced from one sample in a study of vaccination and CD4 T cells after COVID-19. Treatment indicated: roughly ten-day PBMC culture with coronavirus spike peptide pools or control peptides (ViraFEST assay). Sequenced with the Oncomine TCR Beta short-read assay was DNA taken from cultured CD4+ T cells. TCRdb reprocessed the PCR reads with MiXCR, giving one entry per CDR3 protein. Of almost 20,000 distinct CDR3 sequences in the sample, 45% to 55% were seen once. Their specific antigens are unknown. Sequenced input: CD4+ T cells from blood, cultured in vitro. The source of these receptors is a human donor who had recovered from COVID-19.

This clonotype appeared once. V gene TRBV20-1 combines with J gene TRBJ1-1, with D possibly being TRBD1 (5 bases). Trimming left V 2 bases short and J 6 bases short, with 19 bases between. The CDR3 is 15 residues long. The germline CDR1 and CDR2 sequences are DFQATT and SNEGSKA (reference sequence). The CDR3 is CSARQRPGQGPEAFF. For the CDR3, the DNA is TGCAGTGCTAGACAACGCCCGGGGCAGGGTCCTGAAGCTTTCTTT.

This clonotype was seen a handful of times. The chain couples TRBV5-4 to TRBJ1-2, with D possibly matching TRBD1 (5 bases). This CDR3 comprises 13 residues. Germline V lookup: CDR1 SGHNT, CDR2 YYREEE (reference sequence). Trimming shortened V by 1 base and J by 8 bases, and 12 bases separated the two germline ends. The chain's CDR3 is CASSLSFGDGYTF. The CDR3 DNA follows: TGTGCCAGCAGCTTGTCATTCGGGGACGGCTACACCTTC.

This clonotype was observed a few times. V usage is TRBV18 and J usage is TRBJ1-1, with D maybe TRBD1 (6 bases). The CDR3 runs to 14 residues. From germline, CDR1 is KGHSH and CDR2 LQKENI. V was trimmed by 1 base and J by 2 bases, leaving 8 bases between them. CDR3 bases: TGTGCCAGCTCACCACAGACAGGAAACACTGAAGCTTTCTTT. The encoded protein is CASSPQTGNTEAFF.

The V gene is TRBV6-2 or TRBV6-3, the J gene TRBJ2-7, with D maybe TRBD1 (6 bases). Germline V CDR1 and CDR2: MNHEY, SVGEGT. The V gene lost 0 bases and the J gene lost 2 bases, with 20 bases spanning the gap. CDR3 length: 18 residues. The CDR3 DNA is TGTGCCAGCAGTTACTCGGTCGGGGACAAGGGACGTCCCTACGAGCAGTACTTC. As protein: CASSYSVGDKGRPYEQYF.

The chain couples TRBV7-2 to TRBJ2-1; 7 positions match TRBD1. Unmatched junction bases numbered 4, after V lost 5 bases and J lost 0 bases. The CDR3 extends over 15 amino acids. Germline V gives CDR1 SGHTA, CDR2 FQGNSA. The CDR3 here is CASSPHRGSYNEQFF. CDR3 nucleotides: TGTGCCAGCAGCCCCCACAGGGGCTCCTACAATGAGCAGTTCTTC.

The chain carries TRBV28 and TRBJ1-1, with a possible D match to TRBD1 (5 bases). The CDR3 is 15 residues long. From germline, CDR1 is MDHEN and CDR2 SYDVKM. The V and J ends lost 5 bases and 2 bases respectively, with 15 bases between them. In DNA, the CDR3 is TGTGCCAGCAGTCCCTTAAGGAGGGGAAACACTGAAGCTTTCTTT. It yields the protein CASSPLRRGNTEAFF. Full variable domain (remainder filled in from reference TRBV28 and TRBJ1-1): DVKVTQSSRYLVKRTGEKVFLECVQDMDHENMFWYRQDPGLGLRLIYFSYDVKMKEKGDIPEGYSVSREKKERFSLILESASTNQTSMYLCASSPLRRGNTEAFFGQGTRLTVV.

Only one count was recorded for this clonotype. This chain connects TRBV7-2 to TRBJ2-6; 8 bases match TRBD1. Germline V CDR1 and CDR2: SGHTA, FQGNSA. CDR3 length: 14 amino acids. With 5 bases clipped from V and 12 bases from J, the junction kept 9 bases outside the gene matches. CDR3 protein: CASSPGQANPVLTF. CDR3 DNA sequence: TGTGCCAGCAGCCCGGGACAGGCCAATCCCGTCCTGACTTTC. Supplemented by reference TRBV7-2 and TRBJ2-6, the full variable domain reads GAGVSQSPSNKVTEKGKDVELRCDPISGHTALYWYRQSLGQGLEFLIYFQGNSAPDKSGLPSDRFSAERTGGSVSTLTIQRTQQEDSAVYLCASSPGQANPVLTFGAGSRLTVL.

The genes are TRBV18 and TRBJ2-3, with D maybe TRBD2 (6 bases). The ends were cut back, 2 bases at V and 6 bases at J, with 12 bases in the middle. The CDR3 is 14 amino acids. Germline V lookup: CDR1 KGHSH, CDR2 LQKENI. CDR3 loop: CASSPRDLGDTQYF. In DNA, the CDR3 is TGTGCCAGCTCACCAAGGGACTTGGGCGATACGCAGTATTTT. The full variable domain, rest sourced from reference TRBV18 and TRBJ2-3, is NAGVMQNPRHLVRRRGQEARLRCSPMKGHSHVYWYRQLPEEGLKFMVYLQKENIIDESGMPKERFSAEFPKEGPSILRIQQVVRGDSAAYFCASSPRDLGDTQYFGPGTRLTVL.

The V gene is TRBV2, the J gene TRBJ1-5, with 7 bases lining up with TRBD1. The length of the CDR3 is 14 residues. V gave up 0 bases and J gave up 6 bases; unmatched junction bases: 2. Germline V gene data show CDR1 as SNHLY and CDR2 as FYNNEI. CDR3 amino acids: CASSEARGSQPQHF. The CDR3 coding sequence is TGTGCCAGCAGTGAAGCCAGGGGGAGTCAGCCCCAGCATTTT.

The gene calls are TRBV27 and TRBJ2-5; 8 nucleotides match TRBD1. Trimming took 5 bases from V and 4 from J; bases not matched to a gene: 9. The germline gives CDR1 MNHEY, CDR2 SMNVEV (reference sequence). The CDR3 has 15 residues. DNA for the CDR3: TGTGCCAGCAGTCCACTCCTCCAGGGGGCAGAGACCCAGTACTTC. Protein sequence: CASSPLLQGAETQYF.